These 22 T cell receptor beta chains share one sample of origin, sequenced in a study of blood T cell repertoires in COVID-19. The method was immunoSEQ multiplex PCR; TCRdb's version includes in-frame clones alone and lacks a portion of them. This sample has over 50,000 clones; approximately 87% occur once, and the top ten carry 6% to 8.5%. Input material: peripheral blood. The receptors here all came from a man aged 55 to 70 with acute or convalescent COVID-19.

This clone is a singleton in its sample. The genes are TRBV5-6 and TRBJ1-5, with TRBD1 identical over 9 bases. V trimming: 4 bases; J trimming: 5 bases; junction bases outside the gene matches: 10. Germline lookup yields CDR1 SGHDT and CDR2 YYEEEE. The CDR3 length is 16 residues. CDR3 DNA: TGTGCCAGCAGCCTAACAGGGGGCCCAACTCATCAGCCCCAGCATTTT. Its protein is CASSLTGGPTHQPQHF.

The chain joins TRBV24-1 to TRBJ2-5, with TRBD2 matching 8 bases. V dropped 7 bases and J dropped 4; count of bases not matched to a gene: 4. Germline V CDR1 and CDR2: KGHDR, SFDVKD. The CDR3 spans 13 residues. Here the CDR3 DNA reads TGTGCCACCAGCACGGGGGGGGTAGAGACCCAGTACTTC. Translating it yields CATSTGGVETQYF.

V is TRBV9 and J is TRBJ1-2, with no clear D. Trimming shortened V by 5 bases and J by 7 bases, and 15 bases separated the two germline ends. Germline V lookup: CDR1 SGDLS, CDR2 YYNGEE. The CDR3 length is 13 residues. CDR3 sequence: CASRQEGSGGYTF. The CDR3 region has the DNA TGTGCCAGCAGGCAAGAGGGCTCGGGTGGCTACACCTTC.

This rearrangement joins TRBV19 to TRBJ2-5; D may be TRBD1 (6 bases). Germline CDR1 is LNHDA and CDR2 is SQIVND (reference sequence). The V end was cut by 2 bases, the J end by 1 base, with 8 bases between. There are 14 residues in the CDR3. The CDR3 DNA sequence: TGTGCCAGTAGTATAACAGGGTCCCAAGAGACCCAGTACTTC. Translated, it gives CASSITGSQETQYF.

The chain has TRBV6-6 and TRBJ2-5, with 10 bases identical to TRBD2. The CDR3 loop spans 16 amino acids. Germline CDR1 is MNHNY and CDR2 is SVGAGI (reference sequence). J lost 0 bases, V lost 4 bases, and 5 bases had no gene match. The CDR3 here is CASSSGLAQNQETQYF. The CDR3 DNA sequence: TGTGCCAGCAGTTCGGGACTAGCGCAGAACCAAGAGACCCAGTACTTC.

The rearrangement links TRBV7-6 to TRBJ1-1; 7 bases are a match to TRBD1. Germline V gene lookup returns CDR1 SGHVS and CDR2 FNYEAQ. This CDR3 is built from 13 residues. Losses at the gene ends were 1 base for V and 6 bases for J; bases not matched to a gene: 2. Here the CDR3 DNA reads TGTGCCAGCAGCTTAGAAGGGGGCGCTGAAGCTTTCTTT. This encodes CASSLEGGAEAFF.

This chain links TRBV7-3 with TRBJ1-2; the match to TRBD1 covers 8 bases. Germline values: CDR1 SGHTA, CDR2 FQGTGA. This CDR3 comprises 14 residues. After removal of 5 bases from V and 4 bases from J, the junction contained 6 bases not matched to a gene. The CDR3 sequence: CASSPDGTGYGYTF. The CDR3 nucleotides are TGTGCCAGCAGCCCCGACGGGACAGGCTATGGCTACACCTTC.

The gene calls are TRBV18 and TRBJ2-5; D is unresolved. The CDR3 extends over 13 amino acids. Deletions cut 3 bases from V and 1 base from J, with 6 bases between. Germline V CDR1 and CDR2: KGHSH, LQKENI. In nucleotides, the CDR3 is TGTGCCAGCTCACCGAACAGCCAAGAGACCCAGTACTTC. Its translation: CASSPNSQETQYF.

This clone is a singleton in its sample. The chain joins TRBV7-2 to TRBJ2-1, with 8 bases fitting TRBD2. This CDR3 spans 18 amino acids. The germline V gene has CDR1 SGHTA and CDR2 FQGNSA. J gave up 3 bases and V 1 base, and 11 bases lay outside the gene matches. CDR3 DNA sequence: TGTGCCAGCAGCTTAGTAGCCGTAAGGCGGGGGGTCTACAATGAGCAGTTCTTC. As protein: CASSLVAVRRGVYNEQFF. Full variable domain (outside the CDR3, taken from reference TRBV7-2 and TRBJ2-1): GAGVSQSPSNKVTEKGKDVELRCDPISGHTALYWYRQSLGQGLEFLIYFQGNSAPDKSGLPSDRFSAERTGGSVSTLTIQRTQQEDSAVYLCASSLVAVRRGVYNEQFFGPGTRLTVL.

The chain has TRBV6-2 or TRBV6-3 and TRBJ1-3, with 8 bases identical to TRBD1. V trimming: 4 bases; J trimming: 4 bases; junction bases outside the gene matches: 3. Germline V gene sequence: CDR1 MNHEY, CDR2 SVGEGT. CDR3 length: 14 amino acids. Here the CDR3 DNA reads TGTGCCAGCAGTTGGACAGGGTTAGGAAACACCATATATTTT. It encodes CASSWTGLGNTIYF.

Regarding this clone: A read error may account for a junction end that differs from germline. The chain combines TRBV5-3 with TRBJ1-2; tentatively, D is TRBD1 (6 bases). Being an ORF, TRBV5-3 has a function that is uncertain. This CDR3 is built from 12 residues. The CDR3 spells CPQGPRVYGYTF. As DNA, the CDR3 is TGCCCCCAGGGGCCGCGTGTCTATGGCTACACCTTC.

This clone occurred a few times. The CDR3 region is CASSGGPATNEKLFF. In nucleotides, the CDR3 is TGTGCCAGCAGCGGAGGACCAGCAACTAATGAAAAACTGTTTTTT. This chain joins TRBV3-1 (or the pseudogene TRBV3-2) and TRBJ1-4; D remains ambiguous. The V end lost 5 bases, the J end lost 0 bases, and 10 bases lay between the germline ends. The CDR3 consists of 15 residues. Germline CDR1 reads LGHDT; CDR2 reads YNNKEL (reference sequence).

The rearrangement joins TRBV5-4 to TRBJ1-2; 8 nucleotides align to TRBD1. V dropped 3 bases and J dropped 3; count of bases not matched to a gene: 4. Germline assignment: CDR1 SGHNT and CDR2 YYREEE (reference sequence). The CDR3 length is 14 residues. CDR3 in DNA: TGTGCCAGCAGCTCACAGGGGGGTTACTATGGCTACACCTTC. Its protein product is CASSSQGGYYGYTF.

The chain employs TRBV12-3 or TRBV12-4 and TRBJ1-4; TRBD1 is a possible D gene (6 bases). The CDR3 has 13 residues. The V end lost 1 base, the J end lost 7 bases, and 7 bases lay between the germline ends. CDR3 nucleotides: TGTGCCAGCAGTTTAGGAGGGGGTGAAAAACTGTTTTTT. Its translation: CASSLGGGEKLFF.

The V gene is TRBV5-5, the J gene TRBJ2-2; TRBD2 matches 7 bases. The CDR3 runs to 15 residues. CDR1 is SGHKS, CDR2 YYEKEE, per germline (reference sequence). Losses at the gene ends were 0 bases for V and 3 bases for J; bases not matched to a gene: 2. CDR3 sequence reads: CASSLVGRDTGELFF. CDR3 bases: TGTGCCAGCAGCTTGGTAGGGAGGGACACCGGGGAGCTGTTTTTT.

This clone was seen only a few times. The chain combines TRBV9 with TRBJ1-3, with TRBD1 matching over 9 bases. Germline CDR1 is SGDLS and CDR2 is YYNGEE. Trimming removed 3 bases from V and 3 bases from J; junction bases left unmatched: 7. The CDR3 covers 16 residues. CDR3 protein: CASSEMDRGSGNTIYF. The CDR3 nucleotides read TGTGCCAGCAGCGAGATGGACAGGGGAAGTGGAAACACCATATATTTT.

This clone is medium-sized by share. The rearrangement joins TRBV2 to TRBJ1-1, with unresolved D. Trimming removed 5 bases at V and 7 bases at J, with 5 bases between. The CDR3 has 10 amino acids. Germline-derived CDR1 and CDR2 are SNHLY and FYNNEI. CDR3 DNA sequence: TGTGCCAGCAGTCACAGTGAAGCTTTCTTT. Amino acid sequence: CASSHSEAFF.

The chain links TRBV4-3 to TRBJ1-2; a weak D match, TRBD1 (5 bases). From germline, CDR1 is LGHNA and CDR2 YSLEER. V was trimmed by 4 bases and J by 7 bases, leaving 19 bases between them. The CDR3 consists of 15 residues. The CDR3 loop is CASSRLTEGGGGYTF. The CDR3 DNA sequence: TGCGCCAGCAGCCGCTTGACAGAGGGCGGGGGTGGCTACACCTTC.

The genes are TRBV7-6 and TRBJ1-1; D possibly corresponds to TRBD1 (6 bases). Germline assignment: CDR1 SGHVS and CDR2 FNYEAQ. V lost 2 bases to trimming and J lost 3 bases, with 16 bases between them. The CDR3 has 16 residues. In nucleotides, the CDR3 is TGTGCCAGCAGCTTATCGGGACACCGGGGCGACACTGAAGCTTTCTTT. Translated: CASSLSGHRGDTEAFF. The entire variable domain, with the rest obtained from reference TRBV7-6 and TRBJ1-1, is as follows: GAGVSQSPRYKVTKRGQDVALRCDPISGHVSLYWYRQALGQGPEFLTYFNYEAQQDKSGLPNDRFSAERPEGSISTLTIQRTEQRDSAMYRCASSLSGHRGDTEAFFGQGTRLTVV.

The chain couples TRBV28 to TRBJ2-2; D uncertain. Trimming cost V 3 bases and J 6 bases, with 8 bases left between them. Per germline, CDR1 MDHEN and CDR2 SYDVKM. CDR3 length equals 13 residues. The DNA of the CDR3 is TGTGCCAGCAGTTTGAGTGGGCCCGGGGAGCTGTTTTTT. As protein: CASSLSGPGELFF.

This clone was observed a handful of times. The J gene is TRBJ2-7, the V gene TRBV29-1; 7 positions agree with TRBD1. This CDR3 spans 14 amino acids. Germline loops: CDR1 SQVTM, CDR2 ANQGSEA. The V gene end was trimmed by 4 bases and the J gene end by 0 bases; junction bases not matched to a gene: 6. CDR3 coding DNA: TGCAGCGTTGTGGGGACAGAGAGCTCCTACGAGCAGTACTTC. Translation gives CSVVGTESSYEQYF.

The J gene is TRBJ2-6, the V gene TRBV29-1; D gene uncertain. The CDR3 is 15 amino acids. The V end was cut by 0 bases, the J end by 0 bases, with 6 bases between. Germline V gives CDR1 SQVTM, CDR2 ANQGSEA. CDR3 DNA: TGCAGCGTTGAAGATCAAAACTCTGGGGCCAACGTCCTGACTTTC. Encoded protein: CSVEDQNSGANVLTF.